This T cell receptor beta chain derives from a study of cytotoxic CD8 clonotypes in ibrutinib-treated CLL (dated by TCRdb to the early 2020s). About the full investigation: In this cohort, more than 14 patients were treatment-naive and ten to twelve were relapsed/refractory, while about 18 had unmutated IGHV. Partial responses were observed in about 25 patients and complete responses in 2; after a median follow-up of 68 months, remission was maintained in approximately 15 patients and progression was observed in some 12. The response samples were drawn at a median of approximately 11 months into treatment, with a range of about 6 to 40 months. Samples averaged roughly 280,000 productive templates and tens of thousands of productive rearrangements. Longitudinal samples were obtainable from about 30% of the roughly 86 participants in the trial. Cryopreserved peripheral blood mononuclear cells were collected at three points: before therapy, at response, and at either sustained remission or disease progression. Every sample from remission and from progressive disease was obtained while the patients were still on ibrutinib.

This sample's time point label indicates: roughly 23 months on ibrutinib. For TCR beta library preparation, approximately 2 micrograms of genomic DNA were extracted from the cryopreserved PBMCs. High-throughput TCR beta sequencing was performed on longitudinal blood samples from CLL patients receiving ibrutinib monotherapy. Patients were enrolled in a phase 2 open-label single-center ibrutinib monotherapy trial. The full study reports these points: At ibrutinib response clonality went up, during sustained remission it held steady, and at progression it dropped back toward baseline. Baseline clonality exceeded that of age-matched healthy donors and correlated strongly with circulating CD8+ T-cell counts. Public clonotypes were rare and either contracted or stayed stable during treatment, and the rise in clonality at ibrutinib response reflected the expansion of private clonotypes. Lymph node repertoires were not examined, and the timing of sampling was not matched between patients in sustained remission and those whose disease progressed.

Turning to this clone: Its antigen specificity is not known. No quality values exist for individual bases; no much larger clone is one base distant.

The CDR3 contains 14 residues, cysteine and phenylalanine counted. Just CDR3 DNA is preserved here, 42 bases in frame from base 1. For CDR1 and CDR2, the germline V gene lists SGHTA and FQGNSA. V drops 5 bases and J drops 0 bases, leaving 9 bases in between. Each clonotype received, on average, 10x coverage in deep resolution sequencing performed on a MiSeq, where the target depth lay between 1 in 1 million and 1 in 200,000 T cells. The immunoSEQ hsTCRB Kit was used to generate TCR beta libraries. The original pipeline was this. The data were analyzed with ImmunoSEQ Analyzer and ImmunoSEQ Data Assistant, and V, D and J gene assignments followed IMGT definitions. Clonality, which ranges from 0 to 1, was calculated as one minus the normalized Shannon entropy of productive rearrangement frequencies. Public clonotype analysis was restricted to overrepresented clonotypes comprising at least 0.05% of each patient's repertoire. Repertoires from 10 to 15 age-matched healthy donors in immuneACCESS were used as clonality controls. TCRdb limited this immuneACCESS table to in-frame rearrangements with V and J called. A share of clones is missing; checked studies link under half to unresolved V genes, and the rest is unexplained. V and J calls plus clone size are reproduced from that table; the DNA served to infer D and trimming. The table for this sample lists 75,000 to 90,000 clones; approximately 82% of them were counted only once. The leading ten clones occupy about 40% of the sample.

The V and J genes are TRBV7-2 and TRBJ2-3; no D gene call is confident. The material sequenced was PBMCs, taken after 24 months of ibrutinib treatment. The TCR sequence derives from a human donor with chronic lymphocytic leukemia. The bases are TGTGCCAGCAGCCCTGGAGTTAGCACAGATACGCAGTATTTT. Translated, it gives CASSPGVSTDTQYF.